These T cell receptor beta chains were read from a single sample in a study of CD8+CD57+ T cells in acquired aplastic anemia. TCRdb analysed the reads with MiXCR anew, one entry per CDR3 protein. In the table there are 95,000 to 150,000 distinct CDR3 sequences, over 30% of which are singletons. The sample comprised sorted CD4+, CD8+, or CD8+CD57+ T cells (not recorded which) from PBMCs. The receptors derive from a human donor with aplastic anemia. Both conserved end residues are trimmed from each CDR3. Clone size is not always given. Where it is, it says once, few, many or a class for expanded clones.

clone_size	v_call	cdr3_aa
many	TRBV20-1	SAHKSSGSSYNEQF
.	TRBV25-1	ASSDNAVSGSPLH
.	TRBV19	ASSNLGLREAF
.	TRBV4-3	ARSQSLVVAGKETQY
many	TRBV5-5	ASSSLGSDTQY
.	TRBV25-1	ASSARIVGRAGETQY
.	TRBV29-1	SVLGLAGDYEQY
once	TRBV10-3	AINRGGPYEQF
.	TRBV12-3/TRBV12-4	ASSSVMNTEAF
few	TRBV12-3/TRBV12-4	ASSLQLSSISSYNEQF
many	TRBV6-2/TRBV6-3	ASSGRDGTYEQY
many	TRBV7-9	ASSLNTGTAKNIQY
.	TRBV19	ASSISTGNPTETQY
.	TRBV15	ATSRDFGQVNYGYT
many	TRBV5-6	ASSSSGLDEQY
many	TRBV29-1	SVEVGTSYEQY
.	TRBV2	ASSRGDEKLF
.	TRBV5-1	ASSLEGYGEKLF